A single sample is the source of the 3 T cell receptor beta chains below, sequenced in a study of shared clonotypes between healthy human individuals. Only in-frame clones appear in the TCRdb table, and some are missing; sequencing was by immunoSEQ multiplex PCR. The data show about 690,000 clones, with about 90% seen just once and 30% to 35% held by the top ten. The sample was memory CD8+ T cells from PBMCs. Subset indicated: CD45RO+ cells pooled with CCR7-negative TemRA cells. The receptor source for this set is a man in his late teens or twenties in good health. Some clones in this sample may be carry-over from other donors' samples.

Concerning this clone: Additional DNA sequences in this sample encode the identical CDR3. This sequence joins TRBV9 and TRBJ1-2, with unresolved D. The V end lost 2 bases, the J end lost 3 bases, and 14 bases lay between the germline ends. This CDR3 region has 15 residues. Germline CDR1 SGDLS, CDR2 YYNGEE. In nucleotides, the CDR3 is TGTGCCAGCAGCGTTGGCGGCGGACCACACTATGGCTACACCTTC. This sequence encodes CASSVGGGPHYGYTF.

The V call is TRBV4-1, the J call TRBJ2-7; no clear D gene. There are 14 residues in the CDR3. The V and J ends lost 0 bases and 5 bases respectively, with 11 bases between them. From germline, CDR1 is MGHRA and CDR2 YSYEKL. CDR3 protein: CASSQDYSRDEQYF. As DNA, the CDR3 is TGCGCCAGCAGCCAAGACTACAGTCGCGACGAGCAGTACTTC.

CDR3 amino acids: CASSRDGLIGYTF. CDR3 coding DNA: TGTGCCAGTAGTCGGGATGGGTTGATCGGCTACACCTTC. The chain uses TRBV19 and TRBJ1-2; D call uncertain. V dropped 5 bases and J dropped 8 bases, with 15 bases sitting between them. The CDR3 totals 13 residues. Germline-derived CDR1 and CDR2 are LNHDA and SQIVND (reference sequence).